One sample yielded the 20 T cell receptor beta chains listed below, sequenced in a study of T cell repertoires in cytomegalovirus infection. TCRdb recomputed calls from the reads with MiXCR, one row per CDR3 protein. The sample has 560,000 or so distinct CDR3 sequences; approximately 16% are singletons. Sequenced material: CD8+ T cells from PBMCs. All receptors derive from a human donor in good health (CMV status not recorded). Some clones in this sample may be carry-over from other donors' samples.

This clonotype was recorded at least ten times. V usage is TRBV7-9 and J usage is TRBJ2-5; TRBD2 agrees at 11 bases. This CDR3 is built from 20 residues. Germline-derived CDR1 and CDR2 are SEHNR and FQNEAQ (reference sequence). Unmatched junction bases numbered 17, after V lost 0 bases and J lost 5 bases. For the CDR3, the DNA is TGTGCCAGCAGCTTAGCGCAGGCTAGCGGGAGGAGGAGGAGGGTCGAGACCCAGTACTTC. It yields the protein CASSLAQASGRRRRVETQYF.

J is TRBJ2-2 and V is TRBV20-1; 7 nucleotides match TRBD2. Losses at the gene ends were 6 bases for V and 7 bases for J; bases not matched to a gene: 8. Germline V gene data show CDR1 as DFQATT and CDR2 as SNEGSKA (reference sequence). The CDR3 contains 13 residues. CDR3: CSAPRRESGELFF. The CDR3 DNA sequence: TGCAGTGCCCCAAGGCGGGAGAGCGGGGAGCTGTTTTTT.

The table lists this clonotype with many counts. V is TRBV27 and J is TRBJ2-7; possible D gene TRBD2, 6 bases. The CDR3 is 15 residues long. V was shortened by 4 bases and J by 2 bases, with 15 bases between the two germline ends. Germline V gene data show CDR1 as MNHEY and CDR2 as SMNVEV (reference sequence). The CDR3 DNA reads TGTGCCAGCAGTTCCCGGGGGACCGGGCCCTACGAGCAGTACTTC. Translation gives CASSSRGTGPYEQYF.

This clonotype occurred a few times. The chain joins TRBV14 to TRBJ1-2; maybe TRBD1 (6 bases). This CDR3 comprises 16 residues. CDR1 is SGHDN, CDR2 FVKESK, per germline. V was shortened by 0 bases and J by 3 bases, with 14 bases between the two germline ends. The CDR3 DNA reads as TGTGCCAGCAGCCAAGACATTTACGGGGGCGACTATGGCTACACCTTC. It encodes CASSQDIYGGDYGYTF.

The chain combines TRBV10-3 with TRBJ1-6; unclear D gene. This CDR3 comprises 16 residues. Germline CDR1 and CDR2: ENHRY and SYGVKD. V lost 5 bases, J lost 0 bases, and 11 bases lay in between. The CDR3 region is CAISNDVSSYNSPLHF. CDR3 sequence (DNA): TGTGCCATCAGTAACGACGTGAGCTCCTATAATTCACCCCTCCACTTT.

The chain combines TRBV15 with TRBJ1-6; 7 nucleotides line up with TRBD1. Germline V gene sequence: CDR1 LNHNV, CDR2 YYDKDF (reference sequence). V lost 3 bases to trimming and J lost 7 bases; unmatched junction nucleotides: 6. This CDR3 spans 15 amino acids. CDR3 sequence (DNA): TGTGCCACCAGCAGTCGACAGGGTGCAAATTCACCCCTCCACTTT. Translated: CATSSRQGANSPLHF.

A remark on this clonotype: This may be a read error: a much more frequent sequence differs by one nucleotide. The genes are TRBV7-3 and TRBJ2-3; perhaps D is TRBD1 or TRBD2 (6 bases each). Germline CDR1 reads SGHTA; CDR2 reads FQGTGA. CDR3 size: 15 residues. CDR3 residues: CASGLLGGRTDMQYF. CDR3 coding DNA: TGTGCCAGCGGCCTACTGGGGGGCCGGACAGATATGCAGTATTTT.

V is TRBV7-3 and J is TRBJ2-3; 12 bases agree with TRBD2. The CDR3 runs to 15 residues. Losses at the gene ends were 4 bases for V and 6 bases for J; bases not matched to a gene: 5. Germline V gives CDR1 SGHTA, CDR2 FQGTGA. For the CDR3, the DNA is TGTGCCAGCAGCTCTAGCGGGGGGGCCTGGGATACGCAGTATTTT. It yields the protein CASSSSGGAWDTQYF.

V gene TRBV2 combines with J gene TRBJ2-5, with D hard to call. With 3 bases removed from V and 4 bases from J, the gap between germline ends came to 3 bases. CDR3 length equals 11 residues. Germline lookup yields CDR1 SNHLY and CDR2 FYNNEI. The CDR3, as DNA: TGTGCCAGCAGTGAGGTAGAGACCCAGTACTTC. Protein sequence: CASSEVETQYF.

This clonotype appeared many times. The chain is built from TRBV11-2 and TRBJ2-7, with D unresolved. The CDR3 totals 15 residues. In germline, CDR1 is SGHAT, CDR2 FQNNGV. V was shortened by 3 bases and J by 4 bases, with 16 bases between the two germline ends. The CDR3: CASSFALTVGYEQYF. The CDR3 bases are TGTGCCAGCAGCTTCGCCCTGACCGTAGGTTACGAGCAGTACTTC. Combining the CDR3 with reference TRBV11-2 and TRBJ2-7 gives the whole variable domain EAGVAQSPRYKIIEKRQSVAFWCNPISGHATLYWYQQILGQGPKLLIQFQNNGVVDDSQLPKDRFSAERLKGVDSTLKIQPAKLEDSAVYLCASSFALTVGYEQYFGPGTRLTVT.

In its sample, this clonotype was seen many times. The CDR3 DNA reads TGTGCCAGCAGTTTAGTTTACAGGGATAATGAAAAACTGTTTTTT. It encodes CASSLVYRDNEKLFF. The rearrangement uses TRBV12-3 or TRBV12-4 and TRBJ1-4; D may be TRBD1 (6 bases). V dropped 1 base and J dropped 4 bases, with 10 bases sitting between them. CDR3 size: 15 residues.

Ten or more counts support this clonotype. The genes are TRBV7-9 and TRBJ2-1; D is undetermined. The CDR3 is 15 residues long. V was clipped by 2 bases and J by 0 bases, with 8 bases between them. Looked up from germline, CDR1 is SEHNR and CDR2 is FQNEAQ (reference sequence). The CDR3 reads CASSLKASSYNEQFF. The CDR3 nucleotides are TGTGCCAGCAGCTTAAAGGCGAGCTCCTACAATGAGCAGTTCTTC.

This sequence joins TRBV4-1 and TRBJ2-2; the match to TRBD1 covers 9 bases. Losses at the gene ends were 4 bases for V and 2 bases for J; bases not matched to a gene: 5. Germline CDR1 is MGHRA and CDR2 is YSYEKL. The CDR3 has 16 amino acids. Written as DNA, the CDR3 is TGCGCCAGCAGCCCCGGGACAGGGAGAAACACCGGGGAGCTGTTTTTT. Protein sequence: CASSPGTGRNTGELFF.

This clonotype was detected many times. The J gene is TRBJ2-1, the V gene TRBV19; 13 bases align to TRBD2. CDR3 length: 20 residues. The V gene end was trimmed by 2 bases and the J gene end by 6 bases; junction bases not matched to a gene: 16. Looked up from germline, CDR1 is LNHDA and CDR2 is SQIVND (reference sequence). The DNA for the CDR3 is TGTGCCAGTAGTATACTGGGACTAGCGGGGCCCTCGCCCGGGGCCAATGAGCAGTTCTTC. Protein sequence: CASSILGLAGPSPGANEQFF.

With respect to this clonotype: A read error may explain this, as a much larger clone is one base away. The V call is TRBV6-9, the J call TRBJ2-7, with D unclear. The CDR3 is made up of 14 amino acids. Looked up from germline, CDR1 is MNHGY and CDR2 is SVAAGI. V was trimmed by 3 bases and J by 0 bases, leaving 9 bases between them. The CDR3 coding sequence is TGTGCCAGCAGTTACCACGGTCCCTCCTACGAGCAGTACTTC. This translates into CASSYHGPSYEQYF.

This clonotype was observed a handful of times. The CDR3 region has the DNA TGTGCCAGCAGCGTAGCGGGTCGGGCAGGGGATTATTCACCCCTCCACTTT. Amino acid sequence: CASSVAGRAGDYSPLHF. The chain recombines TRBV9 with TRBJ1-6, with a weak D call TRBD1 (6 bases). Germline CDR1 reads SGDLS; CDR2 reads YYNGEE. Trimming removed 0 bases at V and 8 bases at J, with 18 bases between. This CDR3 region has 17 residues.

The sample holds many counts of this clonotype. The chain is built from TRBV28 and TRBJ1-2; D uncertain. Germline-derived CDR1 and CDR2 are MDHEN and SYDVKM. The CDR3 is made up of 13 amino acids. The germline V and J ends were trimmed by 5 bases and 4 bases, with 11 bases remaining between them. The CDR3 reads CASSPYPTYGYTF. CDR3 DNA: TGTGCCAGCAGTCCGTACCCGACCTATGGCTACACCTTC.

This clonotype was seen ten or more times. The chain uses TRBV5-4 and TRBJ2-1; 7 bases fit TRBD2. Trimming took 7 bases from V and 4 from J; bases not matched to a gene: 5. Germline CDR1 and CDR2: SGHNT and YYREEE (reference sequence). The CDR3 loop spans 13 amino acids. CDR3 in amino acids: CASLGEGYNEQFF. In DNA form, the CDR3 reads TGTGCCAGCTTGGGGGAGGGGTACAATGAGCAGTTCTTC.

V and J are TRBV4-1 and TRBJ2-7; D may match TRBD1 or TRBD2 (5 bases each). Per germline, CDR1 MGHRA and CDR2 YSYEKL. This CDR3 has 14 residues. V was clipped by 4 bases and J by 3 bases, with 13 bases between them. In DNA form, the CDR3 reads TGCGCCAGCAGCCCAAGTTGGGACGGCTACGAGCAGTACTTC. Its protein is CASSPSWDGYEQYF.

The rearrangement links TRBV19 to TRBJ2-7, with 10 bases aligning to TRBD1. The CDR3 runs 15 residues. The V and J ends lost 5 bases and 2 bases, in that order; junction bases with no gene match: 6. CDR1 and CDR2 from the germline V gene are LNHDA and SQIVND (reference sequence). In DNA form, the CDR3 reads TGTGCCAGTAGTCCCCGGGACAGGGGCGCCTACGAGCAGTACTTC. Amino acids: CASSPRDRGAYEQYF.